This T cell receptor (beta chain) was identified during a study of blood T cells in healthy people across ages. Study results and caveats: While age rose, TCR beta diversity per million T cells dropped in a roughly linear way.

V lost 5 bases and J 2 bases, leaving 11 bases between the germline ends. The V gene's germline CDR1 is SGHKS and CDR2 YYEKEE (reference sequence). The CDR3 covers 15 residues. PCR was performed a second time for 7 to 11 cycles using a sample-barcoded 5' primer and a J-beta primer mix. TCRdb processed the 5' RACE reads anew with MiXCR; each CDR3 protein has one entry. The table has approximately 290,000 distinct CDR3 sequences, roughly 26% seen once. There are many counts of this clonotype. The antigen is unknown. J is TRBJ2-6 and V is TRBV5-5; maybe TRBD1 (6 bases). The sequenced sample consisted of blood. The source is a woman in her seventies in good health. CDR3 amino acids: CASSSTGTGANVLTF. DNA for the CDR3: TGTGCCAGCAGTTCTACAGGGACTGGGGCCAACGTCCTGACTTTC.